The present T cell receptor beta chain was sequenced within a study of a mutant IDH1 vaccine in newly diagnosed glioma. Turning to the study itself: Vaccination was launched 4-6 weeks after radiotherapy alone, or with temozolomide cycles.

Using immunoSEQ multiplex PCR, the repertoire was profiled, and TCRdb retains in-frame clones only, with some absent. The sample has around 70,000 clones; 80% to 85% are singletons. Time point of the sample: week 35, safety follow-up. In every dose of vaccine, 300 ug of mutant IDH1 20-mer peptide was given alongside topical imiquimod. This clone was detected a few times. The target antigen is unknown. This receptor was identified in a man aged 18-30 years with glioma. This material consisted of PBMCs, taken from a glioma patient whose treatment included an IDH1 peptide vaccine.

In nucleotides, the CDR3 is TGTGCCAGCAGCTATAAGGGCACTGAAGCTTTCTTT. This translates into CASSYKGTEAFF. The chain combines TRBV7-9 with TRBJ1-1; D remains ambiguous. The ends were cut back, 4 bases at V and 4 bases at J, with 7 bases in the middle. The CDR3 spans 12 residues. CDR1 and CDR2 (germline): SEHNR, FQNEAQ (reference sequence).